Listed below are T cell receptor beta chains from one sample, sequenced in a study of response to subunit inactivated influenza vaccine. TCRdb called the RT-PCR reads again in MiXCR, with one record for every CDR3 protein. The profile covers approximately 530,000 distinct CDR3 sequences, with around 8% appearing a single time and approximately 12% taken by the ten largest. The material was PBMCs from blood, obtained about 24 months after vaccination. These TCRs come from a man between 50 and 75 years old who received an inactivated influenza vaccine. Each CDR3 is given with its conserved first and last residue. D genes are given only for firm matches. Clone size, where shown, is once, few, many, or a class for clones that have expanded.

D	size	V	J	DNA	CDR3
-	few	TRBV7-8	TRBJ2-1	TGTGCCAGCAGCACAGTGGGGGTCTCCTACAATGAGCAGTTCTTC	CASSTVGVSYNEQFF
-	many	TRBV6-1	TRBJ2-7	TGTGCCAGCAGACTTATGAGGGCAGGGTCCCTTACCTACGAGCAGTACTTC	CASRLMRAGSLTYEQYF
TRBD1	many	TRBV20-1	TRBJ1-1	TGCAGTGCTAGACATCGGGGACAGGGAAGAACTGAAGCTTTCTTT	CSARHRGQGRTEAFF
-	many	TRBV11-2	TRBJ1-1	TGTGCCAGCAGCCTCGACCCGGCCGTCGAAGCTTTCTTT	CASSLDPAVEAFF
-	-	TRBV28	TRBJ2-7	TGTGCCAGCTCCCAGCCTTACGAGCAGTACTTC	CASSQPYEQYF
-	few	TRBV19	TRBJ2-7	TGTGCCAGTAGTATACGGAGGGGATACGAGCAGTACTTC	CASSIRRGYEQYF
TRBD1	-	TRBV12-3/TRBV12-4	TRBJ1-5	TGTGCCAGCAGTCCAATACAGGGGGGCAATCAGCCCCAGCATTTT	CASSPIQGGNQPQHF
-	-	TRBV7-9	TRBJ2-1	TGTGCCAGCAGCTTATCGGACCAAGGCAATGAGCAGTTCTTC	CASSLSDQGNEQFF
-	many	TRBV5-6	TRBJ2-1	TGTGCCAGCAGCTCCATGGACAGCTCCTACAATGAGCAGTTCTTC	CASSSMDSSYNEQFF
TRBD2	few	TRBV7-8	TRBJ2-1	TGTGCCAGCAGCTTACAGGGTTTGGGGCTAGCGGGAACGTATGAGCAGTTCTTC	CASSLQGLGLAGTYEQFF
-	many	TRBV12-3/TRBV12-4	TRBJ1-1	TGTGCCAGCAGTTTCAAACGATACACTGAAGCTTTCTTT	CASSFKRYTEAFF
TRBD2	-	TRBV10-3	TRBJ2-1	TGTGCCATCAGGGACACCGGGACTAGTTATGAGCAGTTCTTC	CAIRDTGTSYEQFF
TRBD2	many	TRBV20-1	TRBJ2-7	TGCAGTGTACAGCGGGAGACGCGCGAGCAGTACTTC	CSVQRETREQYF
-	many	TRBV19	TRBJ2-4	TGTGCCAGTAGTATAGACCATGCACAGGCGAACATTCAGTACTTC	CASSIDHAQANIQYF
TRBD2	-	TRBV3-1	TRBJ2-1	TGTGCCAGCAGCCAAGGGTCAGGACTAGTTTTATTCAATGAGCAGTTCTTC	CASSQGSGLVLFNEQFF
-	-	TRBV27	TRBJ1-1	TGTGCCAGCAGTTTGCGCCCGGCTAACACTGAAGCTTTCTTT	CASSLRPANTEAFF
-	-	TRBV5-6	TRBJ1-2	TGTGCCAGCAGCCTCGGCCACGGTGGCTACACCTTC	CASSLGHGGYTF
-	many	TRBV4-1	TRBJ2-7	TGCGCCAGCAGCCAAGGCAGGACTGCCCCCTACGAGCAGTACTTC	CASSQGRTAPYEQYF
-	few	TRBV12-3/TRBV12-4	TRBJ2-7	TGTGCCAGCAGCCCCGCTAAAGAGCAGTACTTC	CASSPAKEQYF
-	few	TRBV6-6	TRBJ1-5	TGTGCCAGCAGTTACTCGACGTCACTGCCCCAGCATTTT	CASSYSTSLPQHF
-	few	TRBV20-1	TRBJ2-1	TGCAGTGCTAGAGATCGGCTAGCTCCCCACAATGAGCAGTTCTTC	CSARDRLAPHNEQFF
-	-	TRBV11-1	TRBJ2-2	TGTGCCAGCAGCTTGCTAGTTCGTACCGGGGAGCTGTTTTTT	CASSLLVRTGELFF
-	few	TRBV5-5	TRBJ2-2	TGTGCCAGCAGCTTGACAGGGAAGGCCGGGGAGCTGTTTTTT	CASSLTGKAGELFF
-	many	TRBV5-6	TRBJ2-3	TGTGCCAGCAGGCTGGGGGGCGGAGCTCGCACAGATACGCAGTATTTT	CASRLGGGARTDTQYF
-	few	TRBV29-1	TRBJ2-7	TGCAGCGCTACGGATCCGGCCTACGAGCAGTACTTC	CSATDPAYEQYF
-	few	TRBV6-5	TRBJ1-2	TGTGCCAGCAGTTTCCAAGGGGATAACTATGGCTACACCTTC	CASSFQGDNYGYTF
-	many	TRBV24-1	TRBJ2-2	TGTGCCACCAGTGATTTCAGCTCCCTGTTTTTT	CATSDFSSLFF
-	many	TRBV5-1	TRBJ1-1	TGCGCCAGCAGTGACAGTATGAACACTGAAGCTTTCTTT	CASSDSMNTEAFF
-	-	TRBV4-3	TRBJ1-5	TGCGCCAGCAGCCAAGACTGGAAGCGGGGAGGTCAGCCCCAGCATTTT	CASSQDWKRGGQPQHF
-	-	TRBV9	TRBJ1-3	TGTGCCAGCAGCGTAGGGGGCTACTCTGGAAACACCATATATTTT	CASSVGGYSGNTIYF
TRBD2	-	TRBV5-1	TRBJ2-7	TGCGCCAGCAGCTTGGGAGGTAGCGGGAGGGCCGTTGACGAGCAGTACTTC	CASSLGGSGRAVDEQYF
TRBD1	few	TRBV12-3/TRBV12-4	TRBJ1-2	TGTGCCAGCGCCATCCATGGGACAGGCTATGGCTACACCTTC	CASAIHGTGYGYTF
TRBD2	-	TRBV28	TRBJ2-1	TGTGCCAGCAGTTCCCTCATGGGGAGGGGACTAGAATCCTACAATGAGCAGTTCTTC	CASSSLMGRGLESYNEQFF
-	many	TRBV12-3/TRBV12-4	TRBJ2-5	TGTGCCAGCAGTTTAGATTCGCGGGAGACCCAGTACTTC	CASSLDSRETQYF
TRBD2	many	TRBV6-5	TRBJ2-7	TGTGCCAGCAGTTACGGTAGCGGGGGCCATACCGGCTCCTACGAGCAGTACTTC	CASSYGSGGHTGSYEQYF
TRBD2	few	TRBV12-3/TRBV12-4	TRBJ2-3	TGTACCTGCAGTTTTTTTCCTAGCGGGAGACGGGATCGCACAGATACGCAGTATTTT	CTCSFFPSGRRDRTDTQYF
-	few	TRBV9	TRBJ1-1	TGTGCCAGCAGCGTAGAAAAAATTGGACAGCCAGGATTCTTT	CASSVEKIGQPGFF
TRBD2	-	TRBV7-2	TRBJ2-1	TGTGCCAGCAGCTTAGCGAGCGGGGGATATACCTCCTACAATGAGCAGTTCTTC	CASSLASGGYTSYNEQFF
-	many	TRBV5-1	TRBJ2-3	TGCGCCAGCAGCTTGGCTCTTTCGGGGACAGATACGCAGTATTTT	CASSLALSGTDTQYF
-	few	TRBV6-1	TRBJ2-7	TGTGCCAGCAAGATGGACAGATCCTACGAGCAGTACTTC	CASKMDRSYEQYF
TRBD1	-	TRBV28	TRBJ2-7	TGTGCCAGCAGTTTACCGGGACAGGGAAGTCGCGAGCAGTACTTC	CASSLPGQGSREQYF
TRBD2	few	TRBV4-3	TRBJ2-1	TGCGCCAGCAGCCTTAGCGGGGGCTTCTCCCTGGCCAATGAGCAGTTCTTC	CASSLSGGFSLANEQFF
-	few	TRBV15	TRBJ1-6	TGTGCCACCAGCAACGAGGGTAACAATTCACCCCTCCACTTT	CATSNEGNNSPLHF
TRBD1	-	TRBV4-3	TRBJ2-1	TGCGCCAGCAGCCAAGAGACAGGGCAGGGGTACAATGAGCAGTTCTTC	CASSQETGQGYNEQFF
TRBD2	few	TRBV6-2/TRBV6-3	TRBJ2-1	TGTGCCACCATAGCGGGAGTAACCTACAATGAGCAGTTCTTC	CATIAGVTYNEQFF